This T cell receptor beta chain was sequenced in a study of blood T cell repertoires in COVID-19. Looking at the study overall: The study drew acute and convalescent COVID-19 samples from the United States, Italy and Spain. Sample material is recorded as cDNA or gDNA derived from T cells, B-cell-depleted T cells, or PBMCs.

CDR3 length equals 12 residues. CDR1 and CDR2 from the germline V gene are MNHEY and SVGAGI. Trimming pared 6 bases from V and 7 bases from J, leaving 12 bases between. Authors' data handling: Amplification with reference gene primers provided the estimates of nucleated cell counts. Assay: immunoSEQ multiplex PCR; the TCRdb copy retains only in-frame clones and omits some. D and trimming come from the DNA, and the V and J calls and clone size come from that table. The repertoire holds about 68,000 clones, over 75% seen once, with 2.7% in the top ten. The sequenced sample consisted of peripheral blood. The chain employs TRBV6-5 and TRBJ1-1; D is uncertain. This receptor was taken from a man aged 50 or older with acute or convalescent COVID-19. CDR3 sequence reads: CASRIPGSEAFF. The CDR3 region has the DNA TGTGCCAGCAGGATACCCGGGAGTGAAGCTTTCTTT.